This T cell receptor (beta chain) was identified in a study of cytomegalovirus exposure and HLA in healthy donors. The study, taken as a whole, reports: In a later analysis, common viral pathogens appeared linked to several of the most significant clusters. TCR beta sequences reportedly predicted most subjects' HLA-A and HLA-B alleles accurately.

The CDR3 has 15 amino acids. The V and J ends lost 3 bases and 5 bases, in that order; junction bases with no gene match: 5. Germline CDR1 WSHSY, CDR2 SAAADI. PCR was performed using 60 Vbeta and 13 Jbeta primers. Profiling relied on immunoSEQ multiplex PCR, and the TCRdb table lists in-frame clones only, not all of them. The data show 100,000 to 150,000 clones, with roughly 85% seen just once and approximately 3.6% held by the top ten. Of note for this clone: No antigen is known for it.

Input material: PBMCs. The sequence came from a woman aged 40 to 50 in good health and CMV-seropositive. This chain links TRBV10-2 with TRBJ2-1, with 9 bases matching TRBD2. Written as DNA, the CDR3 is TGCGCCAGCAGTGAATGGTTAGCGGGAGACAATGAGCAGTTCTTC. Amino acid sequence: CASSEWLAGDNEQFF.